The next 27 T cell receptor beta chains were all read from a single sample in a study of breast tumors, draining lymph nodes, adjacent tissues (dated by TCRdb to 2015 to 2016). Lymph node samples came from the axillary draining lymph nodes of breast cancer patients. The library relied on multiplex PCR. Sequencer: Illumina HiSeq 2000. TCRdb trimmed public reads at Q25 via fastp, called clones via MiXCR and kept in-frame beta chains. Entries that share a CDR3 protein sequence are merged under the most common genes and DNA. This sample has 200,000 to 300,000 distinct CDR3 sequences in its table, and over 30% of those were observed once. Jointly, the top ten make up 1.1% of the sample. The sequenced material came from axillary lymph node tissue. All receptors derive from a female donor with breast cancer. Some clones in this sample may be carry-over from other donors' samples.

The rearrangement joins TRBV3-1 to TRBJ2-5; 10 positions match TRBD2. The junction had 14 bases not matched to a gene; V was cut back by 0 bases and J by 7 bases. Germline CDR1 LGHDT, CDR2 YNNKEL (reference sequence). This CDR3 spans 18 amino acids. CDR3 sequence reads: CASSQELRPAGGRGTQYF. The DNA of the CDR3 is TGTGCCAGCAGCCAAGAATTGCGACCAGCGGGAGGGCGGGGGACCCAGTACTTC.

This clonotype has at least ten counts. The V gene is TRBV6-6, the J gene TRBJ1-5, with TRBD1 matching 9 bases. Looked up from germline, CDR1 is MNHNY and CDR2 is SVGAGI (reference sequence). The CDR3 sequence is 15 residues long. The trim removed 6 bases at V and 4 bases at J, leaving 7 bases unmatched. DNA of the CDR3: TGTGCCAGCAGGGCGGGGACAGGGTCTAATCAGCCCCAGCATTTT. This sequence encodes CASRAGTGSNQPQHF.

In this sample, this clonotype turned up many times. The V and J genes are TRBV30 and TRBJ2-7; no clear D. V was cut by 4 bases and J by 3 bases, with 10 bases left in between. In germline, CDR1 is GTSNPN, CDR2 SVGIG (reference sequence). The CDR3 length is 12 residues. In DNA, the CDR3 is TGTGCCTGGACCGTGGGAAACTACGAGCAGTACTTC. It encodes CAWTVGNYEQYF. Supplemented by reference TRBV30 and TRBJ2-7, the full variable domain reads SQTIHQWPATLVQPVGSPLSLECTVEGTSNPNLYWYRQAAGRGLQLLFYSVGIGQISSEVPQNLSASRPQDRQFILSSKKLLLSDSGFYLCAWTVGNYEQYFGPGTRLTVT.

The rearrangement joins TRBV5-1 to TRBJ1-1; D possibly corresponds to TRBD1 (5 bases). The germline V gene has CDR1 SGHRS and CDR2 YFSETQ. Trimming pared 3 bases from V and 0 bases from J, leaving 21 bases between. The CDR3 is made up of 18 amino acids. The CDR3, as DNA: TGCGCCAGCAGCTCTAATTTTCCGGGACTGCCCATGAACACTGAAGCTTTCTTT. It specifies CASSSNFPGLPMNTEAFF.

This clonotype has at least ten counts. The chain has TRBV7-2 and TRBJ1-2; the D gene is possibly TRBD1 (5 bases). Trimming shortened V by 1 base and J by 4 bases, and 13 bases separated the two germline ends. CDR3 length: 15 amino acids. Per germline, CDR1 SGHTA and CDR2 FQGNSA. The CDR3 spells CASSLGVGQIYGYTF. Here the CDR3 DNA reads TGTGCCAGCAGCTTAGGGGTGGGGCAGATCTATGGCTACACCTTC.

This chain uses TRBV20-1 with TRBJ2-3, with D hard to call. The CDR3 extends over 14 amino acids. Germline V lookup: CDR1 DFQATT, CDR2 SNEGSKA (reference sequence). The germline V and J ends were trimmed by 5 bases and 2 bases, with 14 bases remaining between them. CDR3 residues: CSAGSQLPTDTQYF. CDR3 DNA sequence: TGCAGTGCTGGCTCCCAATTACCCACAGATACGCAGTATTTT.

This clonotype was seen ten or more times. The V call is TRBV19, the J call TRBJ1-4; 7 positions match TRBD1. Germline assignment: CDR1 LNHDA and CDR2 SQIVND (reference sequence). V lost 4 bases, J lost 13 bases, and 12 bases stayed unmatched. CDR3 length: 14 residues. In nucleotides, the CDR3 is TGTGCCAGTAGTAGACCTCCGACCGGACAGGTACTGTTTTTT. Amino acids: CASSRPPTGQVLFF.

Comment on this clonotype: This sequence may be a read error, since a much larger clone differs from it by one base. The gene calls are TRBV12-3 or TRBV12-4 and TRBJ2-1, with 7 bases that match TRBD2. The CDR3 totals 16 residues. Here the CDR3 reads CASSALAAKTYDEQFF. The CDR3 region has the DNA TGTGCCAGCAGTGCCCTAGCGGCTAAAACCTACGATGAGCAGTTCTTC.

This clonotype occurred many times. The chain couples TRBV24-1 to TRBJ2-5, with D maybe TRBD1 (6 bases). The V end lost 4 bases, the J end lost 2 bases, and 10 bases lay between the germline ends. The CDR3 spans 14 residues. In germline, CDR1 is KGHDR, CDR2 SFDVKD. The CDR3 loop reads CATSEGQLQETQYF. CDR3 DNA: TGTGCCACCAGTGAAGGACAGTTACAAGAGACCCAGTACTTC.

This clonotype was recorded many times. The gene calls are TRBV24-1 and TRBJ2-2; TRBD1 is a possible D gene (6 bases). This CDR3 contains 14 residues. The germline gives CDR1 KGHDR, CDR2 SFDVKD. V was pared by 4 bases and J by 8 bases, with 13 bases between. The CDR3 here is CATSDPNRVGELFF. As DNA, the CDR3 is TGTGCCACCAGTGACCCTAACAGGGTAGGGGAGCTGTTTTTT.

This clonotype turned up a few times. The chain joins TRBV7-9 to TRBJ1-1, with D hard to call. From germline, CDR1 is SEHNR and CDR2 FQNEAQ (reference sequence). Trimming took 5 bases from V and 1 from J, leaving 8 bases between them. The CDR3 covers 13 residues. CDR3 sequence: CASSPRKNTEAFF. CDR3 bases: TGTGCCAGCAGCCCCCGGAAGAACACTGAAGCTTTCTTT.

The sample holds a few counts of this clonotype. The rearrangement links TRBV30 to TRBJ2-2, with D perhaps matching TRBD2 (6 bases). Deletions cut 3 bases from V and 6 bases from J, with 14 bases between. Germline V gives CDR1 GTSNPN, CDR2 SVGIG (reference sequence). The CDR3 spans 14 residues. The DNA of the CDR3 is TGTGCCTGGAGGGCGGGACCCCAACCCGGGGAGCTGTTTTTT. This codes for CAWRAGPQPGELFF.

This clonotype was counted ten times or more. The chain combines TRBV6-4 with TRBJ2-1; the match to TRBD2 covers 10 bases. Per germline, CDR1 MRHNA and CDR2 SNTAGT. CDR3 length: 13 amino acids. Trimming removed 6 bases from V and 8 bases from J; junction bases left unmatched: 4. The CDR3 DNA follows: TGTGCCAGCAGCCTAGCGGGAGCAGATGAGCAGTTCTTC. Translation: CASSLAGADEQFF.

This chain uses TRBV9 with TRBJ2-2; D possibly corresponds to TRBD2 (6 bases). Germline V gives CDR1 SGDLS, CDR2 YYNGEE. V shed 1 base and J shed 7 bases, with 14 bases lying between them. The CDR3 is 15 amino acids. CDR3 amino acids: CASSVSTGVVGELFF. CDR3 DNA: TGTGCCAGCAGCGTATCAACGGGAGTGGTCGGGGAGCTGTTTTTT.

The V gene is TRBV7-7, the J gene TRBJ2-1; 8 bases are shared with TRBD2. This CDR3 has 15 residues. Germline V gene lookup returns CDR1 SSHAT and CDR2 FNYEAQ (reference sequence). The DNA for the CDR3 is TGTACTAGCAGCTTAGGAGCGGGAGCTGGCAATGAGCAGTTCTTC. Protein sequence: CTSSLGAGAGNEQFF.

This clonotype was counted at least ten times. The chain couples TRBV5-1 to TRBJ2-5, with TRBD2 matching over 11 bases. Germline CDR1 and CDR2: SGHRS and YFSETQ. The junction had 1 base not matched to a gene; V was cut back by 0 bases and J by 3 bases. The CDR3 contains 15 residues. This CDR3 is CASSLEGLAEETQYF. The CDR3 nucleotides are TGCGCCAGCAGCTTGGAGGGACTAGCGGAAGAGACCCAGTACTTC.

This chain uses TRBV3-1 with TRBJ2-1, with TRBD2 identical over 12 bases. Losses at the gene ends were 1 base for V and 5 bases for J; bases not matched to a gene: 3. The CDR3 is made up of 16 amino acids. CDR1 is LGHDT, CDR2 YNNKEL, per germline (reference sequence). CDR3 sequence: CASSQGTSGTDNEQFF. The CDR3 DNA is TGTGCCAGCAGCCAAGGGACTAGCGGGACGGACAATGAGCAGTTCTTC.

The rearrangement uses TRBV5-6 and TRBJ1-2; a weak D match, TRBD1 (5 bases). This CDR3 is 15 amino acids long. Germline V gene lookup returns CDR1 SGHDT and CDR2 YYEEEE. The V end lost 0 bases, the J end lost 4 bases, and 13 bases lay between the germline ends. CDR3 residues: CASSLVGGVSYGYTF. Written as DNA, the CDR3 is TGTGCCAGCAGCTTGGTGGGGGGGGTGTCCTATGGCTACACCTTC.

With respect to this clonotype: Since a much larger clone is just one base distant, this may be a read error. The J gene is TRBJ1-5, the V gene TRBV14; no reliable D call. Germline V gene lookup returns CDR1 SGHDN and CDR2 FVKESK. The CDR3 has 13 residues. Trimming cost V 5 bases and J 6 bases, with 11 bases left between them. The CDR3 DNA reads TGTGCCAGCAGCGCCACAGTGAGTCAGCCCCAGCATTTT. Encoded protein: CASSATVSQPQHF.

Comment on this clonotype: The CDR3 ends on some other residue instead of the conserved phenylalanine or tryptophan, so this is likely a read error. This chain connects TRBV19 to TRBJ1-6; D gene unclear. Germline V lookup: CDR1 LNHDA, CDR2 SQIVND (reference sequence). The CDR3 has 13 amino acids. Trimming cost V 7 bases and J 4 bases, with 8 bases left between them. The CDR3 reads CASKGAYNSPLHL. Written as DNA, the CDR3 is TGTGCCAGTAAAGGTGCTTATAATTCACCCCTCCACTTG.

Ten or more counts support this clonotype. J is TRBJ1-2 and V is TRBV7-2, with 7 nucleotides matching TRBD1. The V gene end was trimmed by 1 base and the J gene end by 9 bases; junction bases not matched to a gene: 8. The CDR3 length is 14 residues. Germline V gene lookup returns CDR1 SGHTA and CDR2 FQGNSA. The CDR3 loop reads CASSLGPGGISYTF. The CDR3 DNA sequence: TGTGCCAGCAGCTTAGGTCCAGGGGGTATAAGCTACACCTTC.

Comment on this clonotype: A read error may be the cause here, since a much bigger clone is one base away. The chain employs TRBV6-2 or TRBV6-3 and TRBJ1-2, with D uncertain. V was cut by 5 bases and J by 3 bases, with 10 bases left in between. The CDR3 covers 13 residues. CDR1 is MNHEY and CDR2 is SVGEGT in the germline V gene. The CDR3 region is CASSHTTDYGYTF. CDR3 bases: TGTGCCAGCAGTCACACCACGGACTATGGCTACACCTTC.

The sample holds many counts of this clonotype. The CDR3 sequence is CSASSASGTREQYF. The CDR3 DNA follows: TGCAGTGCTAGCTCTGCATCGGGGACACGCGAGCAGTACTTC. The rearrangement joins TRBV20-1 to TRBJ2-7; D possibly corresponds to TRBD1 (6 bases). V shed 3 bases and J shed 6 bases, with 18 bases lying between them. CDR1 and CDR2 (germline): DFQATT, SNEGSKA (reference sequence). This CDR3 spans 14 amino acids.

This clonotype was seen at least ten times. The genes are TRBV19 and TRBJ2-2; D could derive from TRBD1 or TRBD2 (5 bases each). V shed 6 bases and J shed 7 bases, with 15 bases lying between them. The length of the CDR3 is 14 residues. The germline gives CDR1 LNHDA, CDR2 SQIVND (reference sequence). CDR3 sequence reads: CASRLEGSSGELFF. CDR3 nucleotides: TGTGCCAGTAGACTAGAGGGGTCGAGCGGGGAGCTGTTTTTT.

This clonotype was counted ten times or more. The chain joins TRBV12-3 or TRBV12-4 to TRBJ2-1; 11 bases line up with TRBD2. The length of the CDR3 is 15 residues. V lost 5 bases, J lost 7 bases, and 7 bases stayed unmatched. DNA of the CDR3: TGTGCCAGCAGTATCCTAGCGGGAGGATGGAATGAGCAGTTCTTC. Amino acids: CASSILAGGWNEQFF.

This clonotype was found many times. The chain employs TRBV2 and TRBJ2-2; D ambiguous. The germline V gene encodes CDR1 SNHLY and CDR2 FYNNEI. The CDR3 consists of 13 residues. Between the trimmed V and J ends, which lost 5 bases and 5 bases, there was a span of 9 bases. The CDR3 protein is CASSWTTTGELFF. The CDR3 DNA reads TGTGCCAGCAGTTGGACGACGACCGGGGAGCTGTTTTTT.

This clonotype was seen at least ten times. The chain joins TRBV10-2 to TRBJ2-7, with D perhaps matching TRBD2 (6 bases). Looked up from germline, CDR1 is WSHSY and CDR2 is SAAADI. This CDR3 contains 15 residues. The ends were cut back, 3 bases at V and 2 bases at J, with 14 bases in the middle. The CDR3 coding sequence is TGCGCCAGCAGTGATCCCGCCGGGAGTACCTACGAGCAGTACTTC. Its translation: CASSDPAGSTYEQYF.